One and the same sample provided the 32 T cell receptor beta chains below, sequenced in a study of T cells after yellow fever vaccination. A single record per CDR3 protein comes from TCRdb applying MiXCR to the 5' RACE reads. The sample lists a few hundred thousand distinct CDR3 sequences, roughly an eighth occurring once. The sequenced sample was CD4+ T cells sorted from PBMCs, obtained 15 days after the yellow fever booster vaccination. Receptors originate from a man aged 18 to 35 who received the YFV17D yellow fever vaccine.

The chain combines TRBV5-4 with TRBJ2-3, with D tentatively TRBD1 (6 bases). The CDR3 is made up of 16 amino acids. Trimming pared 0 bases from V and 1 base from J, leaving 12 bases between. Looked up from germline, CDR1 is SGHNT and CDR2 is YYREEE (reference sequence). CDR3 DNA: TGTGCCAGCAGCTTGGAGGGGGATAGGGGCACAGATACGCAGTATTTT. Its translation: CASSLEGDRGTDTQYF.

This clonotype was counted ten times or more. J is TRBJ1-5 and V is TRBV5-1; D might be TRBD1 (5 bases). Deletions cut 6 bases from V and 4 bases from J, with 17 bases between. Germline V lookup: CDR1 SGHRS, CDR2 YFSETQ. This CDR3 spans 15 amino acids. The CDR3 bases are TGCGCCAGCACCCCCGGACCGGGACCTAATCAGCCCCAGCATTTT. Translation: CASTPGPGPNQPQHF. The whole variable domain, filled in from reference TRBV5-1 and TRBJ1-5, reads KAGVTQTPRYLIKTRGQQVTLSCSPISGHRSVSWYQQTPGQGLQFLFEYFSETQRNKGNFPGRFSGRQFSNSRSEMNVSTLELGDSALYLCASTPGPGPNQPQHFGDGTRLSIL.

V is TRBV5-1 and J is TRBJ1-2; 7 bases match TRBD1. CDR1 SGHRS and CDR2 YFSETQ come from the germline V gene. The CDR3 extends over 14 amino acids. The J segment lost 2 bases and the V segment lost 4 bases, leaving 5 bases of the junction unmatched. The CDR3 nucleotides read TGCGCCAGCAGCCCGACAGGGCCCAACTATGGCTACACCTTC. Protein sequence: CASSPTGPNYGYTF.

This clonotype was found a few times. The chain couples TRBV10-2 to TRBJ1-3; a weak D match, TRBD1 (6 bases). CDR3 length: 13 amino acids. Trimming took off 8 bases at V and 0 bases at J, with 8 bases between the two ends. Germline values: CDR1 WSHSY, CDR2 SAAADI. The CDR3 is CASQGSSGNTIYF. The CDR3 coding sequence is TGCGCCAGCCAGGGGAGCTCTGGAAACACCATATATTTT.

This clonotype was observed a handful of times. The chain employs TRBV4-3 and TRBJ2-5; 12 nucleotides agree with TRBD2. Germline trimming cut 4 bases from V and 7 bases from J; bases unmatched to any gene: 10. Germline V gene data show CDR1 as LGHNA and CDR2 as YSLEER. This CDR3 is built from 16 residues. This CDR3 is CASSPLAGGRSVTQYF. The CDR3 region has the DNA TGCGCCAGCAGCCCTCTAGCGGGGGGGCGTTCTGTGACCCAGTACTTC.

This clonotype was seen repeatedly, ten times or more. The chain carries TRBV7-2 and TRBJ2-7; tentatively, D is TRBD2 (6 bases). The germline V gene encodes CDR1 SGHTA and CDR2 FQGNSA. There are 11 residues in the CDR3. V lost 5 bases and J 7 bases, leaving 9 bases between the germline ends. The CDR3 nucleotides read TGTGCCAGCAGCCCGGGGGTTGAGCAGTACTTC. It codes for CASSPGVEQYF.

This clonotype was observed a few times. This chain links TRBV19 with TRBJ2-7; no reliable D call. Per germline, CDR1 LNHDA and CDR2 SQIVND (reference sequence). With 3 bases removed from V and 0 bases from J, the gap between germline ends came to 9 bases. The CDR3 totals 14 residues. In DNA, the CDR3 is TGTGCCAGTAGTATCGGCGGCAGCTCCTACGAGCAGTACTTC. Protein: CASSIGGSSYEQYF. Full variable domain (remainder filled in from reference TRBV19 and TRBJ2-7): DGGITQSPKYLFRKEGQNVTLSCEQNLNHDAMYWYRQDPGQGLRLIYYSQIVNDFQKGDIAEGYSVSREKKESFPLTVTSAQKNPTAFYLCASSIGGSSYEQYFGPGTRLTVT.

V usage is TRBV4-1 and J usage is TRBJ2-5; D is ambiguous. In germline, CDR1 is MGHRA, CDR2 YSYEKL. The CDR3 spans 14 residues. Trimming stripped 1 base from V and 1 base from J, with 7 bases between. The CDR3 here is CASSQVQAQETQYF. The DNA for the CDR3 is TGCGCCAGCAGCCAAGTCCAGGCCCAAGAGACCCAGTACTTC.

This chain's CDR3 is CASSYSQYRGSNQPQHF. CDR3 in DNA: TGTGCCAGCAGTTACTCTCAGTACAGGGGCAGCAATCAGCCCCAGCATTTT. The V and J genes are TRBV6-2 or TRBV6-3 and TRBJ1-5; 7 bases are a match to TRBD1. Trimming cost V 0 bases and J 1 base; bases outside gene matches: 6. The CDR3 has 17 residues. From germline, CDR1 is MNHEY and CDR2 SVGEGT.

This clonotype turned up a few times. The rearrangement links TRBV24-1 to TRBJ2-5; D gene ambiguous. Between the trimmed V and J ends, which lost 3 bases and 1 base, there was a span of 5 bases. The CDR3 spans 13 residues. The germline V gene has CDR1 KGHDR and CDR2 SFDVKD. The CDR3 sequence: CATSDPSQETQYF. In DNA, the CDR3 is TGTGCCACCAGTGATCCCTCCCAAGAGACCCAGTACTTC.

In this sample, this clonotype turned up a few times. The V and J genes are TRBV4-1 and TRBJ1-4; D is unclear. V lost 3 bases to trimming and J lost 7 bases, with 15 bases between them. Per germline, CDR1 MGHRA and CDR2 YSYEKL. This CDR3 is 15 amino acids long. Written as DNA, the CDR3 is TGCGCCAGCAGCCACGAGAGACGGCCCGGTGAAAAACTGTTTTTT. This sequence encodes CASSHERRPGEKLFF.

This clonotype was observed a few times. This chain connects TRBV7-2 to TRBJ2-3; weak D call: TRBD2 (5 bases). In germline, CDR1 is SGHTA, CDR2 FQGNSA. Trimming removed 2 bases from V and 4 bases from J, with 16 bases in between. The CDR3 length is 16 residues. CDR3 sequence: CASSLIGEPISDTQYF. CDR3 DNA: TGTGCCAGCAGCTTAATCGGGGAGCCTATCTCAGATACGCAGTATTTT.

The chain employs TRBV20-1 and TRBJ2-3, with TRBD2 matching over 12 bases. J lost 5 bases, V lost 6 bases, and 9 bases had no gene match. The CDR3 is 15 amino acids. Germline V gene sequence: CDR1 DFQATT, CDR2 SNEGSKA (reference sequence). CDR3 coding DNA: TGCAGTGCACGTACTAGCGGGGGGACCGGAGATACGCAGTATTTT. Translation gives CSARTSGGTGDTQYF.

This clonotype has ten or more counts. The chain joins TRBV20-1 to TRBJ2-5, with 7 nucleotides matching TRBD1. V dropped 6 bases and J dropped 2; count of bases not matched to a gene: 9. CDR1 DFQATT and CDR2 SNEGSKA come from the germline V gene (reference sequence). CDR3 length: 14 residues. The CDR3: CSASRTGRQETQYF. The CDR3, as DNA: TGCAGTGCCTCCCGGACAGGACGGCAAGAGACCCAGTACTTC.

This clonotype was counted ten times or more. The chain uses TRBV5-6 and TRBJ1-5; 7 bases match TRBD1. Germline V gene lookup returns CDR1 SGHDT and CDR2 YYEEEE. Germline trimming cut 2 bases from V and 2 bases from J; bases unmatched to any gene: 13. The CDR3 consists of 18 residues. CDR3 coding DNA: TGTGCCAGCAGCTTACGGGGTGAGATGACAGGGCGCAATCAGCCCCAGCATTTT. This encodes CASSLRGEMTGRNQPQHF.

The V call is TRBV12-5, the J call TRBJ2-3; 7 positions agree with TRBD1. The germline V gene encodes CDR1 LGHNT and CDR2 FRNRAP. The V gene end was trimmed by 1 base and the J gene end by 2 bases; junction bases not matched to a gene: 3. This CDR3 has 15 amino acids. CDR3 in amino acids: CASGLGQGITDTQYF. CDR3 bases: TGTGCTAGTGGTTTGGGACAGGGCATCACAGATACGCAGTATTTT.

The CDR3 nucleotides are TGTGCCAGCTCACCACCCAACCGCGAAGAGACCCAGTACTTC. Translated, it gives CASSPPNREETQYF. The V call is TRBV18, the J call TRBJ2-5, with D hard to call. CDR1 is KGHSH, CDR2 LQKENI, per germline. The CDR3 has 14 residues. The V gene lost 0 bases and the J gene lost 3 bases, with 8 bases spanning the gap.

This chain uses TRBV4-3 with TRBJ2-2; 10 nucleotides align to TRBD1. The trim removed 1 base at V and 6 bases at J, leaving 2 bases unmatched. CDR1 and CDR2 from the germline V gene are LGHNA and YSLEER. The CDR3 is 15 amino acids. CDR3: CASSQGTGGSGELFF. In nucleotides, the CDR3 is TGCGCCAGCAGCCAAGGGACAGGGGGGTCCGGGGAGCTGTTTTTT.

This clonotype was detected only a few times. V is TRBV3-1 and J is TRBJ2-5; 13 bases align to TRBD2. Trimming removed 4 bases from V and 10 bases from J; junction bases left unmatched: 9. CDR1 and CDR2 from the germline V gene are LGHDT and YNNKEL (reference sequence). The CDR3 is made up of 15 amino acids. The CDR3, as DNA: TGTGCCAGCAGCCCCGGACTAGCGGGGGCTACGTTCCAGTACTTC. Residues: CASSPGLAGATFQYF.

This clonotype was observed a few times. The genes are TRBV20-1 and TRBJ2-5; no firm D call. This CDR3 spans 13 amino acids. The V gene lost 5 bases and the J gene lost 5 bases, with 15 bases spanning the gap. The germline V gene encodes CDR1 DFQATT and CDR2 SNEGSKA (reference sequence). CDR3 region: CSAVVGSRETQYF. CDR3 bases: TGCAGTGCTGTCGTTGGCTCTCGGGAGACCCAGTACTTC.

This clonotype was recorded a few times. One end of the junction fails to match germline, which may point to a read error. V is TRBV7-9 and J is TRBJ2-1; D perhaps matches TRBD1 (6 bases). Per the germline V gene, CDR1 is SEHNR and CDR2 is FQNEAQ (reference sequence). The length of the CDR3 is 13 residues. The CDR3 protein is CANSLGGDNEQFF. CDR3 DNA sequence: TGTGCCAACAGCTTAGGGGGAGACAATGAGCAGTTCTTC.

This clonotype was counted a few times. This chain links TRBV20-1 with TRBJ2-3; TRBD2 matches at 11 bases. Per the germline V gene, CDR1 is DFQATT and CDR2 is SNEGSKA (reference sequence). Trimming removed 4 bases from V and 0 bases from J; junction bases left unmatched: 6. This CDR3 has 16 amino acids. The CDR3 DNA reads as TGCAGTGCTATTGGACTAGCGGGTACTAGCACAGATACGCAGTATTTT. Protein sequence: CSAIGLAGTSTDTQYF.

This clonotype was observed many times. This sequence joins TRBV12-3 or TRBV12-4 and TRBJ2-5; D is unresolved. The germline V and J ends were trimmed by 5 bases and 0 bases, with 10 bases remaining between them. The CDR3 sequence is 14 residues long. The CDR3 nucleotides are TGTGCCAGCAGTCTGAGGACGGACCAAGAGACCCAGTACTTC. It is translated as CASSLRTDQETQYF.

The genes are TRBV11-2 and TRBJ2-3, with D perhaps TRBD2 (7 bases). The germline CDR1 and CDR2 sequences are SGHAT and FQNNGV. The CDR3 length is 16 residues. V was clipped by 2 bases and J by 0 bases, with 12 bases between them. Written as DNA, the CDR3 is TGTGCCAGCAGCTTACGGGGGGCGGCTAGCACAGATACGCAGTATTTT. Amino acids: CASSLRGAASTDTQYF. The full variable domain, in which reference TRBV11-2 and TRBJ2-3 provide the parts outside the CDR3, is EAGVAQSPRYKIIEKRQSVAFWCNPISGHATLYWYQQILGQGPKLLIQFQNNGVVDDSQLPKDRFSAERLKGVDSTLKIQPAKLEDSAVYLCASSLRGAASTDTQYFGPGTRLTVL.

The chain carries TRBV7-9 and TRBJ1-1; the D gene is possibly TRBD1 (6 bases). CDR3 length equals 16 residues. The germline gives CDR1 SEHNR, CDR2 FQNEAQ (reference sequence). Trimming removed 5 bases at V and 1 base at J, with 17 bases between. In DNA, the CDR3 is TGTGCCAGCAGCCTGGGTTTTGGACAGCAGAACACTGAAGCTTTCTTT. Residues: CASSLGFGQQNTEAFF.

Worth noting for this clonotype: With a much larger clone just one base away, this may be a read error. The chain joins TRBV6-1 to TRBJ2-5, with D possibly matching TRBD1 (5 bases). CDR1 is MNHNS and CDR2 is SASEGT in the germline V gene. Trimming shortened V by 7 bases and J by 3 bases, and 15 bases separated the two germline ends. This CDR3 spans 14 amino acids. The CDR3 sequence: CASTRVREEETQYF. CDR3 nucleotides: TGTGCCAGCACCCGGGTCAGGGAAGAAGAGACCCAGTACTTC.

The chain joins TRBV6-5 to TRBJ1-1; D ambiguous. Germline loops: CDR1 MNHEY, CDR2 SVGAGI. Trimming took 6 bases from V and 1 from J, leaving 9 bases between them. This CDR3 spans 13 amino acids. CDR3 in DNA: TGTGCCAGCAGATGGGTCGGGAACACTGAAGCTTTCTTT. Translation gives CASRWVGNTEAFF.

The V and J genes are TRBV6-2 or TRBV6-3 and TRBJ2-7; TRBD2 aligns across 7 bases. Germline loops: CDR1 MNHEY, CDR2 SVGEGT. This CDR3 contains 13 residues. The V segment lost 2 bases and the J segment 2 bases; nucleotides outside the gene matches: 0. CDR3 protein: CASSYREAYEQYV. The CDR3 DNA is TGTGCCAGCAGTTACCGGGAGGCCTACGAGCAGTACGTC.

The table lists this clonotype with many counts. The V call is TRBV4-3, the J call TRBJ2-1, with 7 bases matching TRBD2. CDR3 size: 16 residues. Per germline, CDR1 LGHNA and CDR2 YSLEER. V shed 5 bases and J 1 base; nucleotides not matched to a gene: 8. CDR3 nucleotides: TGCGCCAGCAGCGCCCAGGCGGGGGAATCCTACAATGAGCAGTTCTTC. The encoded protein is CASSAQAGESYNEQFF.

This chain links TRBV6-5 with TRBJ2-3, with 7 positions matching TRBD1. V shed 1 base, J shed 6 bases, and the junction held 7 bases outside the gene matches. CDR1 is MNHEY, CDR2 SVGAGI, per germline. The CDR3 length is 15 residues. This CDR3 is CASSYWGTDQDTQYF. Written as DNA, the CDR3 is TGTGCCAGCAGTTACTGGGGGACAGACCAGGATACGCAGTATTTT.

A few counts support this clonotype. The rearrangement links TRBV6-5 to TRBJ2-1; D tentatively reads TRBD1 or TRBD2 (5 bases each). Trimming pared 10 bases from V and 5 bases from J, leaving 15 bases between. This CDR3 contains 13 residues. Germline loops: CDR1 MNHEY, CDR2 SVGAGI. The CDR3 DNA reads TGTGCCACCACGGGACGGTGGAACAATGAGCAGTTCTTC. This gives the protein CATTGRWNNEQFF.

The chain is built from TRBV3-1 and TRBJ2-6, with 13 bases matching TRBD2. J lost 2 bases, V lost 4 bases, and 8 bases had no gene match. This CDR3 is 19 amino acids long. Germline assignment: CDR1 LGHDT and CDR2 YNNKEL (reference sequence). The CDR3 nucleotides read TGTGCCAGCAGCCGCCGTACTAGCGGGGGGGCCGCTGGGGCCAACGTCCTGACTTTC. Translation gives CASSRRTSGGAAGANVLTF.